This TCR beta chain was identified during a study of blood T cell repertoires in COVID-19. Original handling: Quantification of nucleated cells was approximated via reference gene primer amplification. Produced via immunoSEQ multiplex PCR; TCRdb's table is partial and in-frame only. That table is the source of V, J and clone size, and D and trimming were worked out from the DNA. The table shows 150,000 or so clones, with approximately 82% occurring only once. Per the germline V gene, CDR1 is SGHVS and CDR2 is FNYEAQ. The V segment lost 5 bases and the J segment 3 bases; nucleotides outside the gene matches: 8. The CDR3 has 15 amino acids.

The chain joins TRBV7-6 to TRBJ2-7, with TRBD2 identical over 9 bases. The sequence derives from a woman between 35 and 50 years old with COVID-19, enrolled during active disease. The sequencing sample was made of peripheral blood. CDR3 region: CASSRSGTSRYEQYF. The CDR3, as DNA: TGTGCCAGCAGCAGGTCCGGGACTAGCCGCTACGAGCAGTACTTC.